A selection of T cell receptor beta chains follows, all from one sample in a study of T cells after yellow fever vaccination. TCRdb recomputed calls from the 5' RACE reads with MiXCR, one row per CDR3 protein. This table has 300,000 to 400,000 distinct CDR3 sequences, roughly 8.7% appearing once. The sample was PBMCs, taken on the day of the first yellow fever vaccination. The receptors here all came from a man aged 18 to 30 who received the YFV17D yellow fever vaccine. CDR3s include the opening cysteine and the closing phenylalanine or tryptophan. Fields, in order: clone size, D gene, V gene, J gene, CDR3 protein, CDR3 DNA. A D gene is named only where the DNA matches it firmly. Clone sizes are given selectively: once, few, many, or a class where the clone is expanded.

size: .; D: .; V: TRBV29-1; J: TRBJ2-1; CDR3: CSVESNRNEQFF; DNA: TGCAGCGTTGAATCAAACCGCAATGAGCAGTTCTTC
size: many; D: TRBD1; V: TRBV5-1; J: TRBJ2-3; CDR3: CASSLEGQYTDTQYF; DNA: TGCGCCAGCAGCTTGGAGGGACAGTACACAGATACGCAGTATTTT
size: many; D: .; V: TRBV7-9; J: TRBJ2-2; CDR3: CASSFRRTLPVTGELFF; DNA: TGTGCCAGCAGTTTCAGAAGGACCCTGCCCGTCACCGGGGAGCTGTTTTTT
size: few; D: .; V: TRBV5-1; J: TRBJ2-5; CDR3: CASSPTDMETQYF; DNA: TGCGCCAGCAGCCCGACTGACATGGAGACCCAGTACTTC
size: .; D: TRBD2; V: TRBV4-1; J: TRBJ2-5; CDR3: CASSQATSGGSLAQYF; DNA: TGCGCCAGCAGCCAAGCAACTAGCGGGGGGTCTTTGGCCCAGTACTTC
size: many; D: .; V: TRBV4-3; J: TRBJ1-5; CDR3: CASSQEGKGAQPQHF; DNA: TGCGCCAGCAGCCAAGAGGGTAAGGGAGCTCAGCCCCAGCATTTT
size: few; D: .; V: TRBV28; J: TRBJ1-2; CDR3: CASSWGRYGYTF; DNA: TGTGCCAGCAGTTGGGGCAGGTATGGCTACACCTTC
size: .; D: .; V: TRBV7-9; J: TRBJ1-2; CDR3: CASSPGRTPYGYTF; DNA: TGTGCCAGCAGCCCAGGACGGACACCCTATGGCTACACCTTC
size: few; D: .; V: TRBV4-1; J: TRBJ1-2; CDR3: CASSQETVPTF; DNA: TGCGCCAGCAGCCAGGAGACAGTCCCAACCTTC
size: .; D: .; V: TRBV27; J: TRBJ2-5; CDR3: CASSLQHRDPPETQYF; DNA: TGTGCCAGCAGTTTACAGCACAGGGACCCCCCCGAGACCCAGTACTTC
size: .; D: TRBD2; V: TRBV5-1; J: TRBJ2-5; CDR3: CASSPLLAGEETQYF; DNA: TGCGCCAGCAGTCCACTACTAGCGGGGGAAGAGACCCAGTACTTC
size: .; D: TRBD2; V: TRBV7-2; J: TRBJ2-7; CDR3: CASSLAPSSGGSLSYEQYF; DNA: TGTGCCAGCAGCTTAGCGCCAAGTAGCGGGGGTAGCCTGTCCTACGAGCAGTACTTC
size: .; D: .; V: TRBV19; J: TRBJ1-5; CDR3: CASSWGASQPQHF; DNA: TGTGCCAGTAGTTGGGGGGCGAGTCAGCCCCAGCATTTT
size: few; D: .; V: TRBV30; J: TRBJ2-3; CDR3: CAWSVDRTDTQYF; DNA: TGTGCCTGGAGCGTGGACAGAACAGATACGCAGTATTTT
size: .; D: .; V: TRBV7-9; J: TRBJ1-2; CDR3: CASSLGGGAGVGYTF; DNA: TGTGCCAGCAGCTTAGGCGGGGGCGCGGGTGTTGGCTACACCTTC
size: many; D: TRBD2; V: TRBV24-1; J: TRBJ2-2; CDR3: CATSAASGNTGELFF; DNA: TGTGCCACCAGTGCGGCTAGCGGTAACACCGGGGAGCTGTTTTTT
size: many; D: .; V: TRBV20-1; J: TRBJ2-1; CDR3: CSVGFGNEQFF; DNA: TGCAGTGTAGGGTTTGGCAATGAGCAGTTCTTC
size: many; D: .; V: TRBV10-3; J: TRBJ2-3; CDR3: CAIGGSTDTQYF; DNA: TGTGCCATCGGCGGGAGCACAGATACGCAGTATTTT
size: few; D: TRBD1; V: TRBV6-5; J: TRBJ2-5; CDR3: CASRPSTGAVYF; DNA: TGTGCCAGCCGACCCTCGACAGGGGCGGTTTACTTC
size: few; D: .; V: TRBV4-2; J: TRBJ2-3; CDR3: CASSRLGATDTQYF; DNA: TGTGCCAGCAGCCGTCTGGGGGCCACAGATACGCAGTATTTT
size: .; D: .; V: TRBV11-2; J: TRBJ2-2; CDR3: CASSLVLIPGELFF; DNA: TGTGCCAGCAGCTTAGTCTTAATCCCCGGGGAGCTGTTTTTT
size: few; D: TRBD2; V: TRBV7-2; J: TRBJ2-5; CDR3: CASSQLTSIQETQYF; DNA: TGTGCCAGCAGCCAATTGACTAGCATCCAAGAGACCCAGTACTTC
size: many; D: .; V: TRBV5-1; J: TRBJ2-7; CDR3: CASSLEGHSYEQYF; DNA: TGCGCCAGCAGCTTGGAAGGGCATAGTTACGAGCAGTACTTC
size: few; D: TRBD1; V: TRBV6-5; J: TRBJ1-2; CDR3: CASSYSQGQRNGYTF; DNA: TGTGCCAGCAGTTACTCACAGGGACAGAGGAATGGCTACACCTTC
size: .; D: TRBD1; V: TRBV27; J: TRBJ2-5; CDR3: CASMLSRDRVYF; DNA: TGTGCCAGCATGTTATCCCGGGACAGGGTCTACTTC
size: few; D: TRBD2; V: TRBV5-5; J: TRBJ2-1; CDR3: CASSLGLAGGRFWNEQFF; DNA: TGTGCCAGCAGCTTGGGACTAGCGGGGGGACGATTTTGGAATGAGCAGTTCTTC
size: .; D: .; V: TRBV2; J: TRBJ2-7; CDR3: CASSGQYYEQYF; DNA: TGTGCCAGCAGTGGACAGTACTACGAGCAGTACTTC
size: .; D: .; V: TRBV5-1; J: TRBJ2-2; CDR3: CASSLWRGTGELFF; DNA: TGCGCCAGCAGCTTGTGGAGGGGCACCGGGGAGCTGTTTTTT
size: many; D: .; V: TRBV5-1; J: TRBJ2-5; CDR3: CASSFQGDQETQYF; DNA: TGCGCCAGCAGCTTCCAAGGGGATCAAGAGACCCAGTACTTC
size: .; D: .; V: TRBV4-1; J: TRBJ1-1; CDR3: CASSQGAGAANTEAFF; DNA: TGCGCCAGCAGCCAAGGAGCAGGGGCGGCGAACACTGAAGCTTTCTTT
size: .; D: TRBD2; V: TRBV7-2; J: TRBJ2-1; CDR3: CASSLGGGVGEQFF; DNA: TGTGCCAGCAGCTTAGGCGGGGGGGTTGGCGAGCAGTTCTTC
size: many; D: .; V: TRBV12-3/TRBV12-4; J: TRBJ2-5; CDR3: CASSRMKETQYF; DNA: TGTGCCAGCAGCCGGATGAAAGAGACCCAGTACTTC
size: few; D: .; V: TRBV5-6; J: TRBJ1-5; CDR3: CASSWGTQPQHF; DNA: TGTGCCAGCAGCTGGGGGACTCAGCCCCAGCATTTT
size: many; D: TRBD2; V: TRBV6-4; J: TRBJ2-3; CDR3: CASSGTSGGTDTQYF; DNA: TGTGCCAGCAGTGGGACTAGCGGGGGCACAGATACGCAGTATTTT
size: .; D: .; V: TRBV4-1; J: TRBJ1-2; CDR3: CASSPNRIYGYTF; DNA: TGCGCCAGCAGCCCCAATAGAATTTATGGCTACACCTTC
size: .; D: .; V: TRBV7-2; J: TRBJ2-1; CDR3: CATQEGGLPHNEQFF; DNA: TGTGCCACCCAAGAAGGGGGACTACCCCACAATGAGCAGTTCTTC
size: .; D: .; V: TRBV30; J: TRBJ1-1; CDR3: CACGRLNTEAFF; DNA: TGTGCCTGCGGCAGACTGAACACTGAAGCTTTCTTT
size: few; D: .; V: TRBV5-1; J: TRBJ1-1; CDR3: CASSLALGLNTEAFF; DNA: TGCGCCAGCAGCTTGGCCCTAGGGTTGAACACTGAAGCTTTCTTT
size: few; D: TRBD2; V: TRBV28; J: TRBJ2-3; CDR3: CASKWGGTDTQYF; DNA: TGTGCCAGCAAGTGGGGGGGGACAGATACGCAGTATTTT
size: few; D: TRBD1; V: TRBV7-2; J: TRBJ1-2; CDR3: CASSLADRVPSFYGYTF; DNA: TGTGCCAGCAGCTTAGCCGACAGGGTCCCCTCTTTCTATGGCTACACCTTC
size: many; D: .; V: TRBV5-1; J: TRBJ2-2; CDR3: CASSFTAADFGELFF; DNA: TGCGCCAGCAGCTTTACAGCCGCTGATTTCGGGGAGCTGTTTTTT
size: .; D: TRBD1; V: TRBV9; J: TRBJ1-6; CDR3: CASSPGQGGISPLHF; DNA: TGTGCCAGCAGCCCGGGACAGGGAGGAATATCACCCCTCCACTTT
size: .; D: TRBD1; V: TRBV24-1; J: TRBJ2-5; CDR3: CATSDWTGEETQYF; DNA: TGTGCCACCAGTGACTGGACAGGGGAAGAGACCCAGTACTTC
size: .; D: TRBD2; V: TRBV5-1; J: TRBJ2-3; CDR3: CASSLGAGRADTQYF; DNA: TGCGCCAGCAGCTTGGGGGCAGGGAGGGCGGATACGCAGTATTTT
size: .; D: TRBD1; V: TRBV15; J: TRBJ2-1; CDR3: CATSRGDRGNEQFF; DNA: TGTGCCACCAGCAGAGGGGACAGGGGGAATGAGCAGTTCTTC
size: .; D: .; V: TRBV3-1; J: TRBJ1-5; CDR3: CASSQEGYSNQPQHF; DNA: TGTGCCAGCAGCCAAGAGGGATATTCCAATCAGCCCCAGCATTTT
size: .; D: TRBD2; V: TRBV13; J: TRBJ2-5; CDR3: CASSSAGLAGTQYF; DNA: TGTGCCAGCAGCTCGGCAGGACTAGCGGGGACCCAGTACTTC
size: .; D: .; V: TRBV7-2; J: TRBJ2-3; CDR3: CASSLTLATDTQYF; DNA: TGTGCCAGCAGCTTAACCCTAGCCACAGATACGCAGTATTTT
size: .; D: .; V: TRBV12-3/TRBV12-4; J: TRBJ2-7; CDR3: CASSLTRSSYEQYF; DNA: TGTGCCAGCAGTTTAACTCGGAGCTCCTACGAGCAGTACTTC
size: .; D: TRBD2; V: TRBV9; J: TRBJ2-1; CDR3: CASSVNPAGGSYNEQFF; DNA: TGTGCCAGCAGCGTGAACCCAGCGGGGGGCTCCTACAATGAGCAGTTCTTC
size: many; D: .; V: TRBV20-1; J: TRBJ2-3; CDR3: CSARKSGTQYF; DNA: TGCAGTGCTAGAAAGTCGGGTACGCAGTATTTT
size: .; D: TRBD2; V: TRBV29-1; J: TRBJ2-7; CDR3: CSGVTSGVEQYF; DNA: TGCAGCGGGGTGACTAGCGGGGTCGAGCAGTACTTC
size: few; D: TRBD2; V: TRBV4-1; J: TRBJ2-5; CDR3: CASSQLAGLGETQYF; DNA: TGCGCCAGCAGCCAACTCGCCGGACTAGGAGAGACCCAGTACTTC